This TCR beta chain was sequenced during a study of blood T cell repertoires in COVID-19. Whole-study context: Acute and convalescent COVID-19 samples came from the United States, Italy and Spain. The analysed material was cDNA or gDNA that came from T cells, B-cell-depleted T cells, or PBMCs.

The germline V and J ends were trimmed by 4 bases and 0 bases, with 11 bases remaining between them. Germline V gene data show CDR1 as SGHRS and CDR2 as YFSETQ. CDR3 size: 15 residues. Under the authors' procedure: Counts of nucleated cells, estimated from reference gene primer amplification, were obtained. Assay: immunoSEQ multiplex PCR; the TCRdb copy retains only in-frame clones and omits some. V and J calls and clone size are copied from that table; D and trimming were computed from the DNA. Of some 80,000 clones listed, about 89% are singletons. Material: peripheral blood. The chain joins TRBV5-1 to TRBJ2-4; D gene unclear. This TCR was recovered from a man between 50 and 59 years old with active or convalescent COVID-19. CDR3 sequence (DNA): TGCGCCAGCAGCAAAAACACCATAGCCAAAAACATTCAGTACTTC. Translated: CASSKNTIAKNIQYF.